The 12 T cell receptor beta chains listed next were all sequenced from one sample in a study of siplizumab effects on memory and regulatory T cells. Some clones are missing from TCRdb's copy, which holds only in-frame ones; the method was immunoSEQ multiplex PCR. The sample holds approximately 100,000 clones, around 94% seen once. Sequenced: Tregs sorted from blood. These receptors all come from a human donor in good health.

This clone occurred once. The V gene is TRBV15, the J gene TRBJ2-2, with a possible D match to TRBD2 (7 bases). V lost 5 bases and J lost 3, with 13 bases in between. Germline CDR1 LNHNV, CDR2 YYDKDF (reference sequence). The CDR3 loop spans 15 amino acids. CDR3 sequence: CATSRGAVDTGELFF. The CDR3 nucleotides read TGTGCCACCAGCCGGGGGGCTGTGGACACCGGGGAGCTGTTTTTT.

This clone was seen just once. This rearrangement joins TRBV6-1 to TRBJ1-1, with D perhaps matching TRBD1 (5 bases). V was clipped by 2 bases and J by 3 bases, with 13 bases between them. The CDR3 is 15 amino acids. Germline lookup yields CDR1 MNHNS and CDR2 SASEGT. The DNA of the CDR3 is TGTGCCAGCAGTGAATATTCGGGGGGGGACACTGAAGCTTTCTTT. Its translation is CASSEYSGGDTEAFF.

This chain uses TRBV6-5 with TRBJ1-5; 8 bases match TRBD1. Germline V lookup: CDR1 MNHEY, CDR2 SVGAGI. Germline trimming cut 6 bases from V and 2 bases from J; bases unmatched to any gene: 6. The CDR3 spans 15 residues. The CDR3 sequence is CASSAQGQGNQPQHF. The CDR3 nucleotides are TGTGCCAGCAGCGCCCAGGGACAGGGCAATCAGCCCCAGCATTTT.

This chain uses TRBV28 with TRBJ1-1; a possible D gene is TRBD1 (6 bases). Trimming cost V 7 bases and J 0 bases, with 12 bases left between them. The CDR3 loop spans 14 amino acids. The V gene's germline CDR1 is MDHEN and CDR2 SYDVKM. CDR3 loop: CASNRGDMNTEAFF. The CDR3 nucleotides are TGTGCCAGCAATCGTGGGGACATGAACACTGAAGCTTTCTTT.

The chain couples TRBV12-5 to TRBJ1-1; D call uncertain. Trimming removed 1 base from V and 7 bases from J, with 4 bases in between. CDR3 length: 11 residues. Per the germline V gene, CDR1 is LGHNT and CDR2 is FRNRAP. DNA of the CDR3: TGTGCTAGTGGTTTGGGGGGTGAAGCTTTCTTT. Residues: CASGLGGEAFF.

The chain joins TRBV18 to TRBJ2-1, with a tentative D call TRBD2 (5 bases). The CDR3 loop spans 14 amino acids. Trimming pared 3 bases from V and 8 bases from J, leaving 14 bases between. CDR1 is KGHSH and CDR2 is LQKENI in the germline V gene. DNA of the CDR3: TGTGCCAGCTCACCTGGACCACGAGCGGATGAGCAGTTCTTC. Translated, it gives CASSPGPRADEQFF.

The rearrangement links TRBV5-4 to TRBJ2-1; TRBD2 aligns across 10 bases. The CDR3 sequence is 16 residues long. CDR1 and CDR2 (germline): SGHNT, YYREEE (reference sequence). V lost 2 bases, J lost 7 bases, and 9 bases stayed unmatched. The CDR3 DNA sequence: TGTGCCAGCAGCTTAAGGATAGCGGGGGGCCTGAATGAGCAGTTCTTC. Translation: CASSLRIAGGLNEQFF. The variable domain in full, with the rest retrieved from reference TRBV5-4 and TRBJ2-1, is ETGVTQSPTHLIKTRGQQVTLRCSSQSGHNTVSWYQQALGQGPQFIFQYYREEENGRGNFPPRFSGLQFPNYSSELNVNALELDDSALYLCASSLRIAGGLNEQFFGPGTRLTVL.

V gene TRBV15 combines with J gene TRBJ1-4; D uncertain. There are 16 residues in the CDR3. CDR1 and CDR2 (germline): LNHNV, YYDKDF (reference sequence). V was clipped by 0 bases and J by 7 bases, with 15 bases between them. In DNA form, the CDR3 reads TGTGCCACCAGCAGAGACCCCGGAAGAAGTGGTGAAAAACTGTTTTTT. It specifies CATSRDPGRSGEKLFF.

The chain links TRBV2 to TRBJ2-2, with D hard to call. V lost 2 bases and J lost 3, with 4 bases in between. The CDR3 covers 13 residues. Germline-derived CDR1 and CDR2 are SNHLY and FYNNEI. CDR3 bases: TGTGCCAGCAGTGAATCCGACACCGGGGAGCTGTTTTTT. Translated: CASSESDTGELFF.

The chain is built from TRBV7-9 and TRBJ1-2, with 8 nucleotides matching TRBD1. Per the germline V gene, CDR1 is SEHNR and CDR2 is FQNEAQ (reference sequence). The CDR3 runs 15 residues. The ends lost 1 base at V and 4 bases at J; junction bases unmatched: 5. The CDR3 DNA reads as TGTGCCAGCAGCTTAGGAGGACAGGGCCTCTATGGCTACACCTTC. Its protein product is CASSLGGQGLYGYTF.

CDR3 region: CASSLVAGERFAQYF. In DNA form, the CDR3 reads TGCGCCAGCAGCTTGGTAGCGGGTGAGCGGTTTGCGCAGTACTTC. The chain combines TRBV5-1 with TRBJ2-7, with TRBD2 matching 7 bases. This CDR3 is 15 amino acids long. V dropped 0 bases and J dropped 9; count of bases not matched to a gene: 12. The germline gives CDR1 SGHRS, CDR2 YFSETQ.

This chain joins TRBV7-8 and TRBJ2-7; 7 nucleotides agree with TRBD1. In germline, CDR1 is SGHVS, CDR2 FQNEAQ. After removal of 5 bases from V and 4 bases from J, the junction contained 26 bases not matched to a gene. The CDR3 runs 20 residues. The CDR3 sequence: CASSARTSGQPVLGLYEQYF. CDR3 coding DNA: TGTGCCAGCAGCGCCCGAACTTCGGGACAGCCCGTACTAGGCCTATACGAGCAGTACTTC.